This entry lists 15 T cell receptor beta chains sequenced from one sample in a study of siplizumab effects on memory and regulatory T cells. Method: immunoSEQ multiplex PCR; TCRdb's copy keeps in-frame clones and lacks some. The sample contains 75,000 to 100,000 clones, 94% of which appear only once. Sequencing used non-Treg CD4+ T cells sorted from blood. These receptors were taken from a human donor in good health.

This chain links TRBV4-1 with TRBJ2-1, with 7 bases matching TRBD2. The CDR3 runs to 16 residues. Germline lookup yields CDR1 MGHRA and CDR2 YSYEKL. The junction had 8 bases not matched to a gene; V was cut back by 4 bases and J by 2 bases. Here the CDR3 DNA reads TGCGCCAGCAGCCCCGGGGCTAGCGGAGCCTACAATGAGCAGTTCTTC. Amino acid sequence: CASSPGASGAYNEQFF.

This chain joins TRBV5-1 and TRBJ1-6; no reliable D call. CDR1 SGHRS and CDR2 YFSETQ come from the germline V gene. The length of the CDR3 is 14 residues. V lost 1 base and J 7 bases, leaving 9 bases between the germline ends. CDR3 protein: CASSLSVPNSPLHF. CDR3 nucleotide sequence: TGCGCCAGCAGCTTGTCAGTACCGAATTCACCCCTCCACTTT.

The J gene is TRBJ2-5, the V gene TRBV5-1, with 9 bases fitting TRBD1. Germline V lookup: CDR1 SGHRS, CDR2 YFSETQ. J lost 2 bases, V lost 4 bases, and 6 bases had no gene match. CDR3 length equals 15 residues. CDR3: CASSPGQGRQETQYF. For the CDR3, the DNA is TGCGCCAGCAGCCCGGGACAGGGTAGGCAAGAGACCCAGTACTTC.

This clone has only a few counts. V is TRBV21-1 and J is TRBJ1-1. TRBV21-1 is an annotated pseudogene. The CDR3 has 16 amino acids. CDR3 sequence (DNA): TGTGCCAGCAGCAAGAAAAAGGACCCCGGCCATGCTGAAGCTTTCTTT. Residues: CASSKKKDPGHAEAFF.

V gene TRBV2 combines with J gene TRBJ2-1; 13 bases are shared with TRBD2. The CDR3 is made up of 15 amino acids. J gave up 3 bases and V 7 bases, and 3 bases lay outside the gene matches. Germline V lookup: CDR1 SNHLY, CDR2 FYNNEI. In nucleotides, the CDR3 is TGTGCCAGCACGACTAGCGGGGGGTTCTACAATGAGCAGTTCTTC. Protein product: CASTTSGGFYNEQFF.

This sequence joins TRBV6-5 and TRBJ1-1; the D gene is possibly TRBD1 (6 bases). Looked up from germline, CDR1 is MNHEY and CDR2 is SVGAGI. V lost 5 bases and J lost 2, with 15 bases in between. The CDR3 spans 15 residues. The CDR3 reads CASSPRDKKNTEAFF. For the CDR3, the DNA is TGTGCCAGCAGTCCGAGGGACAAGAAAAACACTGAAGCTTTCTTT.

This chain joins TRBV27 and TRBJ2-1; 12 nucleotides align to TRBD2. Germline lookup yields CDR1 MNHEY and CDR2 SMNVEV (reference sequence). CDR3 size: 14 residues. V lost 6 bases, J lost 6 bases, and 3 bases stayed unmatched. The DNA for the CDR3 is TGTGCCAGCAGACCGACTAGCGGGAGCAATGAGCAGTTCTTC. Protein sequence: CASRPTSGSNEQFF.

The V call is TRBV29-1, the J call TRBJ2-4; tentatively, D is TRBD1 (6 bases). CDR3 length: 12 residues. The germline V and J ends were trimmed by 3 bases and 8 bases, with 11 bases remaining between them. CDR1 is SQVTM and CDR2 is ANQGSEA in the germline V gene. The CDR3 loop is CSVDRGGDIQYF. CDR3 DNA sequence: TGCAGCGTTGACAGGGGTGGAGACATTCAGTACTTC.

J is TRBJ2-7 and V is TRBV11-3; unclear D gene. The CDR3 is 12 amino acids. Germline CDR1 SGHNT, CDR2 YENEEA. The V end was cut by 0 bases, the J end by 2 bases, with 2 bases between. In nucleotides, the CDR3 is TGTGCCAGCAGCTTAGATACCTACGAGCAGTACTTC. Its translation: CASSLDTYEQYF.

V usage is TRBV6-5 and J usage is TRBJ1-1; D gene unclear. CDR1 and CDR2 from the germline V gene are MNHEY and SVGAGI. V was pared by 7 bases and J by 1 base, with 10 bases between. This CDR3 has 13 residues. Here the CDR3 DNA reads TGTGCCAGCACCCAACCCTGGAACACTGAAGCTTTCTTT. Translated, it gives CASTQPWNTEAFF.

The CDR3 sequence: CASSSGQGGYNEQFF. The CDR3 DNA is TGCGCCAGCAGCTCCGGACAGGGTGGGTACAATGAGCAGTTCTTC. The chain carries TRBV5-1 and TRBJ2-1; 8 bases align to TRBD1. CDR3 length equals 15 residues. Germline CDR1 and CDR2: SGHRS and YFSETQ. V shed 3 bases and J 4 bases; nucleotides not matched to a gene: 6.

The gene calls are TRBV19 and TRBJ1-6, with D uncertain. The CDR3 runs to 14 residues. Deletions cut 7 bases from V and 9 bases from J, with 16 bases between. The V gene's germline CDR1 is LNHDA and CDR2 SQIVND (reference sequence). The CDR3 coding sequence is TGTGCCAGTACCCATTTGGGGAGCGGTTCACCCCTCCACTTT. It yields the protein CASTHLGSGSPLHF.

This CDR3 is CASSTRVTGELFF. DNA for the CDR3: TGCGCCAGCAGTACCAGGGTAACCGGGGAGCTGTTTTTT. V and J are TRBV10-1 and TRBJ2-2; D perhaps matches TRBD1 (5 bases). There are 13 residues in the CDR3. The V end lost 5 bases, the J end lost 5 bases, and 9 bases lay between the germline ends. The germline CDR1 and CDR2 sequences are WNHNN and SYGVQD (reference sequence).

The genes are TRBV30 and TRBJ2-7; 8 nucleotides line up with TRBD2. Per the germline V gene, CDR1 is GTSNPN and CDR2 is SVGIG (reference sequence). CDR3 length equals 12 residues. Germline trimming cut 4 bases from V and 5 bases from J; bases unmatched to any gene: 4. DNA of the CDR3: TGTGCCTGGATTCCGGGGGGGAACGAGCAGTACTTC. As protein: CAWIPGGNEQYF. Supplemented by reference TRBV30 and TRBJ2-7, the full variable domain reads SQTIHQWPATLVQPVGSPLSLECTVEGTSNPNLYWYRQAAGRGLQLLFYSVGIGQISSEVPQNLSASRPQDRQFILSSKKLLLSDSGFYLCAWIPGGNEQYFGPGTRLTVT.

The chain combines TRBV27 with TRBJ2-5; the D call may be TRBD1 or TRBD2 (5 bases each). The CDR3 loop spans 13 amino acids. Looked up from germline, CDR1 is MNHEY and CDR2 is SMNVEV (reference sequence). V was pared by 5 bases and J by 5 bases, with 12 bases between. CDR3 residues: CASSSAGTETQYF. In DNA form, the CDR3 reads TGTGCCAGCAGTAGTGCCGGGACGGAGACCCAGTACTTC.